This TCR beta chain is drawn from a study of T cells after yellow fever vaccination (dated by TCRdb to 2018 to 2020). Notes on the research overall: The SMART-Seq v4 Ultra Low Input RNA kit was used to prepare libraries from fractions with low cell numbers. To follow T-cell clones before and after both primary and booster YFV17D yellow fever vaccination, bulk TCR alpha and beta repertoires underwent longitudinal sequencing. The cohort comprised two healthy male donors, one aged 18 to 30 and one aged 30 to 40 years. Blood was drawn at multiple timepoints before and after primary and secondary immunization, with bulk PBMC replicates and cell subsets isolated. Broader findings and caveats from the paper: After the booster, most of the clones that had expanded following primary vaccination were detected again (96% of CD4 and around 90% of CD8), which suggests that memory was broadly maintained. Compared with the primary T-cell response, the secondary T-cell response was faster but weaker, reaching its peak on day 5 rather than on day 15. A small share of clonotypes was detected in both CD4 and CD8 compartments, with the overlap likely arising from convergent recombination. Because only two donors were included in the study, the extent to which the findings can be generalized is limited. FACS-sorted repertoires could contain abundant contaminating clonotypes from the bulk population, so computational filtering was required.

The CDR3 starts with the cysteine, ends with the phenylalanine, and has 18 residues. Only the CDR3 DNA is retained, 54 bases long and in frame from the first base. In the paper's terms, the treatment or condition label means: live attenuated yellow fever vaccine strain. A standard Ficoll-Paque protocol was used to isolate PBMCs from peripheral blood. CD4 and CD8 T-cell fractions were isolated with Dynabeads CD4 and CD8 positive selection kits. TriZol was used to extract RNA from bulk PBMCs, CD4 and CD8 fractions, and dextramer-positive and dextramer-negative fractions. Synthesis of TCR cDNA relied on 5'RACE template switching, a step that introduced a universal primer site along with unique molecular identifiers. Priming for cDNA synthesis came from both the TCR alpha and TCR beta constant segments. Library amplification used two PCR steps, and the second PCR step added sample barcodes and sequencing adapters. Sequencing of libraries was done on Illumina HiSeq 2500 (2x100 bp) or NovaSeq (2x150 bp). Processing in the source paper ran as follows. MIGEC was used to demultiplex reads and collapse the reads into UMI consensus sequences, and MiXCR was used for V(D)J alignment. Using edgeR on replicate PBMC samples, clonotypes were called vaccine-responding if FDR was below 0.01 and the log2 fold change was above 5 up to day 15. Each bulk clonotype was labeled CD4 or CD8 based on which sequenced repertoire, CD4 or CD8, contained the clonotype at higher abundance. Through fastp at Q25 and MiXCR, TCRdb rebuilt clones from the public reads, retaining in-frame beta chains. All rows with the same CDR3 protein become a single entry with the most common DNA and genes. What appears here as the V and J calls and clone size reflects TCRdb's work, not the paper's. The table for this sample lists some 110,000 distinct CDR3 sequences; around 8% of them were counted only once. The ten largest account for roughly 23% of the sample.

At least ten counts were recorded for this clonotype. This receptor's antigen is unknown. The sample holds no much larger clone one base away, and base qualities are not on file. The sample consisted of CD8+ T cells sorted from PBMCs, taken 45 days after the yellow fever booster vaccination. The sequence is built from TRBV21-1 and TRBJ2-7. TRBV21-1 is recorded as a pseudogene. The sequence was obtained from a man aged 25-45 years who received the YFV17D yellow fever vaccine. The nucleotide sequence is TGTGCCAGCAGCTATCGATCAGATAGAAAATGGCCCTCCTACGAGCAGTACTTC. Its product reads: CASSYRSDRKWPSYEQYF.